One and the same sample provided the 3 T cell receptor beta chains below, sequenced in a study of CD8 T cells in ankylosing spondylitis. Overall study results and limits: In ankylosing spondylitis blood, a motif of roughly 8 highly homologous TCR beta variants appeared characteristic.

TCRdb re-derived calls from the 5' RACE reads in MiXCR, one entry per CDR3 protein. The repertoire holds 500,000 to 550,000 distinct CDR3 sequences, with roughly 13% as singletons. Their specific antigens are unknown. The source material was blood, either unsorted or a sorted T cell fraction (not recorded which). These receptors all come from a male donor with ankylosing spondylitis.

This rearrangement joins TRBV2 to TRBJ2-7, with D possibly matching TRBD1 (5 bases). Trimming took off 4 bases at V and 4 bases at J, with 11 bases between the two ends. Germline V gene sequence: CDR1 SNHLY, CDR2 FYNNEI. The CDR3 extends over 13 amino acids. As DNA, the CDR3 is TGTGCCAGCAGTGGAGATGACAGATACGAGCAGTACTTC. Translated: CASSGDDRYEQYF.

V and J are TRBV20-1 and TRBJ1-2; 7 bases are shared with TRBD1. The ends lost 0 bases at V and 4 bases at J; junction bases unmatched: 2. CDR3 length: 13 amino acids. Germline values: CDR1 DFQATT, CDR2 SNEGSKA (reference sequence). The CDR3 spells CSARESGGYGYTF. The CDR3 DNA sequence: TGCAGTGCTAGAGAATCAGGGGGCTATGGCTACACCTTC.

This clonotype was seen a few times. The chain uses TRBV2 and TRBJ2-5; 7 nucleotides agree with TRBD1. CDR3 length: 15 amino acids. CDR1 and CDR2 (germline): SNHLY, FYNNEI. V was clipped by 10 bases and J by 2 bases; unmatched bases: 13. CDR3 protein: CANRGTLGLQETQYF. The CDR3 DNA is TGTGCCAACAGGGGAACCCTAGGTCTGCAAGAGACCCAGTACTTC.